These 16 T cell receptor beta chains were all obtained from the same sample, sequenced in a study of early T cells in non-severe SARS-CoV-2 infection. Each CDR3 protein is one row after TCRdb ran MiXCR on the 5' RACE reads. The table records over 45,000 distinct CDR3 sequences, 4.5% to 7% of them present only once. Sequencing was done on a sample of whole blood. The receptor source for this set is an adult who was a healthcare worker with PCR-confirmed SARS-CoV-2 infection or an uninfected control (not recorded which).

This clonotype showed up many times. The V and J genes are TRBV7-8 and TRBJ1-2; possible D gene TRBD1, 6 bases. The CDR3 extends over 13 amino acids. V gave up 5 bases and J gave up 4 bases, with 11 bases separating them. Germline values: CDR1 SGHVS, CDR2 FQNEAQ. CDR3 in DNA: TGTGCCAGCAGCCCTACAGGGAGCTATGGCTACACCTTC. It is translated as CASSPTGSYGYTF.

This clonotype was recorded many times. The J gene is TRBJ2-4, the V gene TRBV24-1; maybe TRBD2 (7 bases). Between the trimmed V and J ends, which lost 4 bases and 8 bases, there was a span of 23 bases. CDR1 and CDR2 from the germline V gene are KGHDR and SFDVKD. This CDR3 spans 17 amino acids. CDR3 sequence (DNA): TGTGCCACCAGTGACTATGGCGCTAGCGGAAGGGGGGACATTCAGTACTTC. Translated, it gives CATSDYGASGRGDIQYF.

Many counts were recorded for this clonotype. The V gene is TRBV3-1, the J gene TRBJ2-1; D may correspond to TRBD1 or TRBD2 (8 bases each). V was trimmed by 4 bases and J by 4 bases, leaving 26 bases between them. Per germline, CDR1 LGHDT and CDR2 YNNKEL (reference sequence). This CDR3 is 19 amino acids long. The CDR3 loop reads CASSLSLGVAGQAYNEQFF. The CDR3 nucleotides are TGTGCCAGCAGCCTCTCACTGGGAGTAGCGGGACAGGCGTACAATGAGCAGTTCTTC.

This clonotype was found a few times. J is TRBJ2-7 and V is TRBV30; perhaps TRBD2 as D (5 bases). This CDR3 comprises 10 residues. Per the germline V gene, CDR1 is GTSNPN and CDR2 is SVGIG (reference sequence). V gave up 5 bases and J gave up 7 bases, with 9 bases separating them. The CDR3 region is CAWVRGEQYF. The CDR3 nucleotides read TGTGCCTGGGTCAGAGGGGAGCAGTACTTC.

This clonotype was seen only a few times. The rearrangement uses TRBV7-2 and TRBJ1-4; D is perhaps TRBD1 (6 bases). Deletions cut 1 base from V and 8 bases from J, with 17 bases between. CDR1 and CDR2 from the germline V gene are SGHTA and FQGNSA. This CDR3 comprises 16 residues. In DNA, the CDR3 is TGTGCCAGCAGCTTAGGGAATACTCATACAGGGGAAAAACTGTTTTTT. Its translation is CASSLGNTHTGEKLFF.

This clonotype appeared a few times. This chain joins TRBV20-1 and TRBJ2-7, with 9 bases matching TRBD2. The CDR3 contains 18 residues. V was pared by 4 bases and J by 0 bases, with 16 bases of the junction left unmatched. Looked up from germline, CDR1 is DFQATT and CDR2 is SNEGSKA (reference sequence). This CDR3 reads CSATSGPIAGEYSYEQYF. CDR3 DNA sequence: TGCAGTGCTACTAGCGGTCCCATAGCGGGAGAGTACTCCTACGAGCAGTACTTC.

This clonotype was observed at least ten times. The CDR3 nucleotides are TGCGCCAGCAGCCGAGCGGGCTCCTACAATGAGCAGTTCTTC. It specifies CASSRAGSYNEQFF. The chain is built from TRBV4-3 and TRBJ2-1; D is perhaps TRBD2 (6 bases). The CDR3 has 14 amino acids. Per germline, CDR1 LGHNA and CDR2 YSLEER. Trimming cost V 4 bases and J 0 bases, with 7 bases left between them.

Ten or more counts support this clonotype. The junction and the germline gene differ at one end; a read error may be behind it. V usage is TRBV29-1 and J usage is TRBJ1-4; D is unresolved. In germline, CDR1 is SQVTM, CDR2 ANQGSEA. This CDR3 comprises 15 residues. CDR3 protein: CSVQDPGPPNEKLFF. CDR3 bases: TGCAGCGTTCAAGATCCCGGACCGCCAAATGAAAAACTGTTTTTT.

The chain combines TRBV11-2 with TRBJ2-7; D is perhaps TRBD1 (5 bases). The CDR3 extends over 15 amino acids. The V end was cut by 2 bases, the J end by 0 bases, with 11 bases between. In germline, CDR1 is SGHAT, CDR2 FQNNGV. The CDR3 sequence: CASSLNVGHSYEQYF. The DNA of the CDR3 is TGTGCCAGCAGCTTAAACGTAGGACACTCCTACGAGCAGTACTTC. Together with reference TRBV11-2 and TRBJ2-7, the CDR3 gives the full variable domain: EAGVAQSPRYKIIEKRQSVAFWCNPISGHATLYWYQQILGQGPKLLIQFQNNGVVDDSQLPKDRFSAERLKGVDSTLKIQPAKLEDSAVYLCASSLNVGHSYEQYFGPGTRLTVT.

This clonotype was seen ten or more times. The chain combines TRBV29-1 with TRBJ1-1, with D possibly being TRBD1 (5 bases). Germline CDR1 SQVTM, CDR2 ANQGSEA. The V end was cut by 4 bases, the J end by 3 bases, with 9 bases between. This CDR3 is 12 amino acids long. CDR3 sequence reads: CSVVGVDTEAFF. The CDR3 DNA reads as TGCAGCGTTGTAGGGGTAGACACTGAAGCTTTCTTT.

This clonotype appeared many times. The CDR3 protein is CASSSYPGQGAGDTQYF. CDR3 sequence (DNA): TGTGCCAGCAGCTCGTACCCGGGACAGGGGGCTGGAGATACGCAGTATTTT. The chain couples TRBV14 to TRBJ2-3; 12 bases map to TRBD1. V shed 5 bases and J 5 bases; nucleotides not matched to a gene: 11. Germline V gives CDR1 SGHDN, CDR2 FVKESK. The CDR3 spans 17 residues.

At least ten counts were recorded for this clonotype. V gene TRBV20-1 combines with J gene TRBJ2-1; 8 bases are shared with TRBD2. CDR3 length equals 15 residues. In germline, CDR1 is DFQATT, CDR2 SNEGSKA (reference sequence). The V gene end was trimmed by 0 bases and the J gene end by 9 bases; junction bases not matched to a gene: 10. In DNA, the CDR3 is TGCAGTGCTAGAGATACGAGCGGGAGAAGGGGTGAGCAGTTCTTC. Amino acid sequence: CSARDTSGRRGEQFF.

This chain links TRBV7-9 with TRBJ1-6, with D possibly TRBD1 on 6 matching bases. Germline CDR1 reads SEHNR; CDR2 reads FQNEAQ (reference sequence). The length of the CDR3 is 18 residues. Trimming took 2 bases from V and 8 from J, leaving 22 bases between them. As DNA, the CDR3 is TGTGCCAGCAGCTTATCCGGGACAAAGATAAGCTCGTATTCACCCCTCCACTTT. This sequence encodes CASSLSGTKISSYSPLHF.

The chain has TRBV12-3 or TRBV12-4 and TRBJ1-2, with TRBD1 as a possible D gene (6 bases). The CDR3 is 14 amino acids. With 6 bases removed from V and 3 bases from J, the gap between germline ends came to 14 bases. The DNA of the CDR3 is TGTGCCAGCAGAGGGCGGGGGGCCGACTATGGCTACACCTTC. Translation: CASRGRGADYGYTF.

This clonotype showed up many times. CDR3 coding DNA: TGCAGTGCCCCTATGACAGGGGGGAACGAGCAGTACTTC. Its protein is CSAPMTGGNEQYF. V usage is TRBV20-1 and J usage is TRBJ2-7; 9 nucleotides align to TRBD1. With 6 bases clipped from V and 5 bases from J, the junction kept 8 bases outside the gene matches. Germline assignment: CDR1 DFQATT and CDR2 SNEGSKA (reference sequence). The CDR3 sequence is 13 residues long.

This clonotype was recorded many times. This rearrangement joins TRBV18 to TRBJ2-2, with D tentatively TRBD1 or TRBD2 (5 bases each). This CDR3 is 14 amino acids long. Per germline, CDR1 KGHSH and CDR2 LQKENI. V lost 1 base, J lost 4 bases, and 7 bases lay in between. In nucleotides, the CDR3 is TGTGCCAGCTCACCACGGGGGATCACCGGGGAGCTGTTTTTT. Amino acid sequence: CASSPRGITGELFF. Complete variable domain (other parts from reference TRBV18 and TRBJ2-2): NAGVMQNPRHLVRRRGQEARLRCSPMKGHSHVYWYRQLPEEGLKFMVYLQKENIIDESGMPKERFSAEFPKEGPSILRIQQVVRGDSAAYFCASSPRGITGELFFGEGSRLTVL.